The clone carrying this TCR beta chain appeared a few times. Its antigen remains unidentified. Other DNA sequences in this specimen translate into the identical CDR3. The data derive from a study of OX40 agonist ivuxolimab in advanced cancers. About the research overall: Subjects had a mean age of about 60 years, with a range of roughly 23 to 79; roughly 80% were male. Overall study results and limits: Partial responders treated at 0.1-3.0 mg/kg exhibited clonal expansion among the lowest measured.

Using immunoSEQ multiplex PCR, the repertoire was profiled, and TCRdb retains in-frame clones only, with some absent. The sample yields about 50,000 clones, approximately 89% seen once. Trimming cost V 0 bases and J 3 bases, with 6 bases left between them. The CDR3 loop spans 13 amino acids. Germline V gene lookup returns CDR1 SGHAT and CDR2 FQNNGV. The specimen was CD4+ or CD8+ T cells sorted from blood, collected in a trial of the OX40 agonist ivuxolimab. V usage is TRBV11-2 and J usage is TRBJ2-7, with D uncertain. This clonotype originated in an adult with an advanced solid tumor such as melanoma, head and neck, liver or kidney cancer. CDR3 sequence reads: CASSLEPGYEQYF. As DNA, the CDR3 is TGTGCCAGCAGCTTAGAGCCGGGCTACGAGCAGTACTTC.